Reported below is one T cell receptor beta chain. The CDR3 covers 14 residues. The V and J ends lost 4 bases and 0 bases respectively, with 7 bases between them. Germline CDR1 and CDR2: SGHRS and YFSETQ. Authors' methods: Reference gene primer amplification yielded estimated nucleated cell counts. Profiled with immunoSEQ multiplex PCR; TCRdb holds only in-frame clones, not every one. Clonal size and the V and J genes are those of that table, whereas D and trimming came from the DNA. The sample shows roughly 150,000 clones, over 75% of them seen only once. The data derive from a study of blood T cell repertoires in COVID-19. About the study: Some COVID-19 samples were acute and others convalescent; all came from the United States, Italy and Spain. Nucleic acid was either cDNA or gDNA, and it came from T cells, B-cell-depleted T cells, or PBMCs.

The chain employs TRBV5-1 and TRBJ1-4; possibly TRBD1 for D (6 bases). This TCR derives from a woman aged 45-65 years with acute or convalescent COVID-19. Sequencing was carried out using peripheral blood. In DNA, the CDR3 is TGCGCCAGCAGCGAGGGGGCAACTAATGAAAAACTGTTTTTT. It translates to CASSEGATNEKLFF.